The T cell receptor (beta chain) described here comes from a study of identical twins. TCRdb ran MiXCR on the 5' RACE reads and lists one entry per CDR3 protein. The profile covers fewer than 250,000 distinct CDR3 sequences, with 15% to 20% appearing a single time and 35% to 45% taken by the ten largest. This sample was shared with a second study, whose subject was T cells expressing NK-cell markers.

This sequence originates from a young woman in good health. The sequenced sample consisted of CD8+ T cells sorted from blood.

CDR3 residues: CASSLGQYYTF. The CDR3 DNA reads TGTGCCAGCAGCCTGGGACAATATTACACCTTC. The chain employs TRBV5-6 and TRBJ1-2; perhaps TRBD1 as D (6 bases). The CDR3 is 11 amino acids. Germline V CDR1 and CDR2: SGHDT, YYEEEE. The germline V and J ends were trimmed by 4 bases and 11 bases, with 12 bases remaining between them.